These 22 T cell receptor beta chains were sequenced from one sample in a study of cytomegalovirus exposure and HLA in healthy donors. Primers included in the PCR were 60 Vbeta and 13 Jbeta primers. Only in-frame clones appear in the TCRdb table, and some are missing; sequencing was by immunoSEQ multiplex PCR. The data contain 100,000 to 150,000 clones, roughly 74% of them singletons. The specimen was PBMCs. Every receptor here comes from a male donor in good health and CMV-seronegative.

J is TRBJ2-7 and V is TRBV28; TRBD1 is a possible D gene (6 bases). V was clipped by 7 bases and J by 2 bases, with 15 bases between them. The CDR3 is 14 residues long. Germline loops: CDR1 MDHEN, CDR2 SYDVKM. The DNA of the CDR3 is TGTGCCAGCATCCGCCAGGGGAGCCCCTACGAGCAGTACTTC. Translation gives CASIRQGSPYEQYF.

This chain uses TRBV5-1 with TRBJ2-3; 7 bases agree with TRBD1. Germline V gene lookup returns CDR1 SGHRS and CDR2 YFSETQ. This CDR3 contains 15 residues. The V and J ends lost 0 bases and 3 bases, in that order; junction bases with no gene match: 4. CDR3: CASSLEGGPTDTQYF. The CDR3 nucleotides read TGCGCCAGCAGCTTGGAAGGGGGCCCGACAGATACGCAGTATTTT.

In DNA form, the CDR3 reads TGTGCCAGCAGCTCCCCTGGTAGGACTACCTCCTACAATGAGCAGTTCTTC. Amino acid sequence: CASSSPGRTTSYNEQFF. V usage is TRBV9 and J usage is TRBJ2-1, with a possible D match to TRBD2 (6 bases). CDR1 is SGDLS and CDR2 is YYNGEE in the germline V gene. This CDR3 comprises 17 residues. Between the trimmed V and J ends, which lost 4 bases and 0 bases, there was a span of 17 bases.

This clone was detected once. The rearrangement joins TRBV6-1 to TRBJ1-5; 7 bases align to TRBD1. The germline V gene encodes CDR1 MNHNS and CDR2 SASEGT. The CDR3 consists of 14 residues. Trimming removed 6 bases from V and 4 bases from J; junction bases left unmatched: 6. CDR3 residues: CASRTQGVNQPQHF. The DNA of the CDR3 is TGTGCCAGCAGGACCCAGGGGGTAAATCAGCCCCAGCATTTT.

The chain is built from TRBV18 and TRBJ1-5; D remains ambiguous. The CDR3 spans 14 residues. Trimming pared 3 bases from V and 0 bases from J, leaving 6 bases between. Germline CDR1 reads KGHSH; CDR2 reads LQKENI. The CDR3 here is CASSPGFSNQPQHF. In DNA, the CDR3 is TGTGCCAGCTCACCGGGCTTTAGCAATCAGCCCCAGCATTTT. Complete variable domain (other parts from reference TRBV18 and TRBJ1-5): NAGVMQNPRHLVRRRGQEARLRCSPMKGHSHVYWYRQLPEEGLKFMVYLQKENIIDESGMPKERFSAEFPKEGPSILRIQQVVRGDSAAYFCASSPGFSNQPQHFGDGTRLSIL.

Details on this clone: Other DNA sequences within the sample encode an identical CDR3. J is TRBJ1-2 and V is TRBV2; 7 bases line up with TRBD1. Germline V gene sequence: CDR1 SNHLY, CDR2 FYNNEI. This CDR3 comprises 14 residues. V was pared by 3 bases and J by 5 bases, with 6 bases of the junction left unmatched. The CDR3: CASSETGMGYGYTF. CDR3 DNA: TGTGCCAGCAGTGAGACAGGGATGGGATATGGCTACACCTTC.

This clone came up once. The J gene is TRBJ1-5, the V gene TRBV19; weak D call: TRBD1 (6 bases). Trimming pared 4 bases from V and 2 bases from J, leaving 15 bases between. The CDR3 is 16 residues long. CDR1 and CDR2 from the germline V gene are LNHDA and SQIVND (reference sequence). This CDR3 reads CASSTPREGGNQPQHF. The CDR3 nucleotides read TGTGCCAGTAGTACGCCTCGTGAGGGGGGCAATCAGCCCCAGCATTTT. The complete variable domain, with remaining parts taken from reference TRBV19 and TRBJ1-5, reads DGGITQSPKYLFRKEGQNVTLSCEQNLNHDAMYWYRQDPGQGLRLIYYSQIVNDFQKGDIAEGYSVSREKKESFPLTVTSAQKNPTAFYLCASSTPREGGNQPQHFGDGTRLSIL.

The rearrangement joins TRBV2 to TRBJ2-5, with 8 bases lining up with TRBD1. Germline lookup yields CDR1 SNHLY and CDR2 FYNNEI. V was clipped by 8 bases and J by 5 bases; unmatched bases: 16. The CDR3 runs 16 residues. CDR3 coding DNA: TGTGCCAGCTCTGCAGGGGGCCGCTGGAGTGGGGAGACCCAGTACTTC. Residues: CASSAGGRWSGETQYF. Full variable domain (remainder filled in from reference TRBV2 and TRBJ2-5): EPEVTQTPSHQVTQMGQEVILRCVPISNHLYFYWYRQILGQKVEFLVSFYNNEISEKSEIFDDQFSVERPDGSNFTLKIRSTKLEDSAMYFCASSAGGRWSGETQYFGPGTRLLVL.

This clone has only one observation. The chain couples TRBV29-1 to TRBJ2-3; 8 positions agree with TRBD1. V trimming: 4 bases; J trimming: 6 bases; junction bases outside the gene matches: 6. The CDR3 is made up of 13 amino acids. CDR1 and CDR2 from the germline V gene are SQVTM and ANQGSEA. CDR3 in DNA: TGCAGCGTTGGACAGGGGTCCACGGATACGCAGTATTTT. Translated, it gives CSVGQGSTDTQYF.

This clone was counted a single time. This rearrangement joins TRBV15 to TRBJ2-1; D call uncertain. The CDR3 spans 12 residues. Trimming took off 3 bases at V and 8 bases at J, with 8 bases between the two ends. The germline CDR1 and CDR2 sequences are LNHNV and YYDKDF (reference sequence). The CDR3 region is CATSSSGYEQFF. CDR3 DNA sequence: TGTGCCACCAGCAGCTCCGGTTATGAGCAGTTCTTC.

The V call is TRBV9, the J call TRBJ2-7; TRBD2 aligns across 8 bases. V lost 3 bases and J lost 4; bases outside the gene matches: 6. The CDR3 length is 14 residues. Germline CDR1 is SGDLS and CDR2 is YYNGEE. The CDR3 reads CASSEREWGYEQYF. In DNA form, the CDR3 reads TGTGCCAGCAGCGAGCGGGAGTGGGGGTACGAGCAGTACTTC.

This sequence joins TRBV7-6 and TRBJ2-2; 8 nucleotides line up with TRBD1. The CDR3 is 16 residues long. The J segment lost 3 bases and the V segment lost 2 bases, leaving 5 bases of the junction unmatched. Germline loops: CDR1 SGHVS, CDR2 FNYEAQ. The CDR3 DNA sequence: TGTGCCAGCAGCTTACCAGGGGGCTTGGACACCGGGGAGCTGTTTTTT. Protein product: CASSLPGGLDTGELFF.

V and J are TRBV30 and TRBJ1-5, with 9 bases identical to TRBD1. The CDR3 length is 17 residues. Per germline, CDR1 GTSNPN and CDR2 SVGIG (reference sequence). The V and J ends lost 2 bases and 6 bases, in that order; junction bases with no gene match: 14. The CDR3 region is CAWSSPPGQGWGQPQHF. As DNA, the CDR3 is TGTGCCTGGAGTTCTCCACCGGGACAGGGATGGGGTCAGCCCCAGCATTTT.

The chain recombines TRBV2 with TRBJ2-3; 9 bases align to TRBD2. The CDR3 loop spans 14 amino acids. Looked up from germline, CDR1 is SNHLY and CDR2 is FYNNEI. Trimming cost V 7 bases and J 9 bases; bases outside gene matches: 11. Here the CDR3 reads CASKDAASGATQYF. In nucleotides, the CDR3 is TGTGCCAGCAAAGACGCGGCTAGCGGGGCGACGCAGTATTTT.

The chain recombines TRBV14 with TRBJ1-4; D gene ambiguous. This CDR3 contains 15 residues. CDR1 and CDR2 from the germline V gene are SGHDN and FVKESK. Trimming stripped 4 bases from V and 5 bases from J, with 14 bases between. This chain's CDR3 is CASSRAREWNEKLFF. CDR3 coding DNA: TGTGCCAGCAGCCGGGCCCGGGAATGGAATGAAAAACTGTTTTTT.

The CDR3 here is CASSLAGRGEAGELFF. DNA of the CDR3: TGTGCCAGCAGCTTGGCAGGGCGGGGGGAAGCCGGGGAGCTGTTTTTT. V and J are TRBV5-4 and TRBJ2-2, with 8 positions matching TRBD2. Germline CDR1 reads SGHNT; CDR2 reads YYREEE (reference sequence). The CDR3 spans 16 residues. J lost 6 bases, V lost 0 bases, and 7 bases had no gene match.

This clone was picked up one time. The chain joins TRBV7-2 to TRBJ1-1; the match to TRBD1 covers 11 bases. This CDR3 spans 16 amino acids. CDR1 SGHTA and CDR2 FQGNSA come from the germline V gene. The ends lost 4 bases at V and 0 bases at J; junction bases unmatched: 4. CDR3 coding DNA: TGTGCCAGCAGCTCCGGACAGGGGGCCCTGAACACTGAAGCTTTCTTT. Translation: CASSSGQGALNTEAFF. Using reference TRBV7-2 and TRBJ1-1 for the parts outside the CDR3, the full variable domain is GAGVSQSPSNKVTEKGKDVELRCDPISGHTALYWYRQSLGQGLEFLIYFQGNSAPDKSGLPSDRFSAERTGGSVSTLTIQRTQQEDSAVYLCASSSGQGALNTEAFFGQGTRLTVV.

The chain uses TRBV7-2 and TRBJ2-7; D is undetermined. This CDR3 has 13 amino acids. Per the germline V gene, CDR1 is SGHTA and CDR2 is FQGNSA. Trimming took 4 bases from V and 0 from J, leaving 7 bases between them. DNA for the CDR3: TGTGCCAGCAGCTCTCCCCCCTCCTACGAGCAGTACTTC. Protein product: CASSSPPSYEQYF.

This clone was seen only a few times. V is TRBV5-6 and J is TRBJ2-5; D is perhaps TRBD2 (5 bases). V was trimmed by 1 base and J by 2 bases, leaving 12 bases between them. The CDR3 consists of 15 residues. Per the germline V gene, CDR1 is SGHDT and CDR2 is YYEEEE. CDR3 DNA sequence: TGTGCCAGCAGCTTGTATGGAGGAGCACAAGAGACCCAGTACTTC. Protein: CASSLYGGAQETQYF. The full variable domain, its missing parts supplied by reference TRBV5-6 and TRBJ2-5, is DAGVTQSPTHLIKTRGQQVTLRCSPKSGHDTVSWYQQALGQGPQFIFQYYEEEERQRGNFPDRFSGHQFPNYSSELNVNALLLGDSALYLCASSLYGGAQETQYFGPGTRLLVL.

Regarding this clone: Other DNA sequences in the same sample also yield this CDR3. The chain uses TRBV7-2 and TRBJ2-7; D not certain. Germline V lookup: CDR1 SGHTA, CDR2 FQGNSA. Trimming pared 2 bases from V and 3 bases from J, leaving 5 bases between. CDR3 length equals 12 residues. The CDR3 bases are TGTGCCAGCAGCTTAACGGGCTACGAGCAGTACTTC. Its translation is CASSLTGYEQYF. The full variable domain, in which reference TRBV7-2 and TRBJ2-7 provide the parts outside the CDR3, is GAGVSQSPSNKVTEKGKDVELRCDPISGHTALYWYRQSLGQGLEFLIYFQGNSAPDKSGLPSDRFSAERTGGSVSTLTIQRTQQEDSAVYLCASSLTGYEQYFGPGTRLTVT.

In its sample, this clone was seen a few times. The J gene is TRBJ2-7, the V gene TRBV19; perhaps TRBD2 as D (5 bases). Trimming left V 5 bases short and J 2 bases short, with 16 bases between. Germline V gene lookup returns CDR1 LNHDA and CDR2 SQIVND (reference sequence). This CDR3 spans 15 amino acids. CDR3 in amino acids: CASSARDKGTYEQYF. The CDR3 nucleotides are TGTGCCAGTAGTGCCCGGGATAAAGGAACCTACGAGCAGTACTTC. The full variable domain, rest sourced from reference TRBV19 and TRBJ2-7, is DGGITQSPKYLFRKEGQNVTLSCEQNLNHDAMYWYRQDPGQGLRLIYYSQIVNDFQKGDIAEGYSVSREKKESFPLTVTSAQKNPTAFYLCASSARDKGTYEQYFGPGTRLTVT.

This clone has just one count. This sequence joins TRBV10-3 and TRBJ2-1; TRBD1 agrees at 7 bases. The CDR3 is 13 residues long. The junction had 6 bases not matched to a gene; V was cut back by 5 bases and J by 8 bases. The V gene's germline CDR1 is ENHRY and CDR2 SYGVKD. This chain's CDR3 is CAISNDRVHEQFF. In nucleotides, the CDR3 is TGTGCCATCAGTAACGACAGGGTGCATGAGCAGTTCTTC.